What follows are 20 T cell receptor beta chains derived from one specimen sequenced in a study of blood T cell repertoires in COVID-19 (dated by TCRdb to 2020 to 2021). To prepare the library, the immunoSEQ multiplex PCR assay was applied. Sourced from immuneACCESS, this table was stored by TCRdb with only in-frame sequences that have V and J called. A share of the clones is absent; for the studies checked, an unresolved V gene accounts for under half, and the remainder has no known explanation. In all, the sample holds 200,000 to 250,000 clones, and around 90% of those were seen once. The leading ten clones occupy around 0.84% of the sample. Material for sequencing was peripheral blood. These receptors were obtained from a man aged 55-75 years with COVID-19, enrolled during active disease.

V gene TRBV7-3 combines with J gene TRBJ2-2, with D perhaps matching TRBD2 (5 bases). This CDR3 comprises 16 residues. Germline loops: CDR1 SGHTA, CDR2 FQGTGA. Trimming took 2 bases from V and 0 from J, leaving 10 bases between them. The CDR3 DNA reads TGTGCCAGCAGCTTAGGGAACGGGGCGAACACCGGGGAGCTGTTTTTT. Protein sequence: CASSLGNGANTGELFF.

The chain links TRBV7-2 to TRBJ2-7; D may be TRBD1 (6 bases). The CDR3 covers 14 residues. CDR1 is SGHTA, CDR2 FQGNSA, per germline. V lost 5 bases and J lost 3, with 14 bases in between. The CDR3 spells CASSLRGWLYEQYF. Here the CDR3 DNA reads TGTGCCAGCAGCCTGAGGGGGTGGCTCTACGAGCAGTACTTC. The full variable domain, in which reference TRBV7-2 and TRBJ2-7 provide the parts outside the CDR3, is GAGVSQSPSNKVTEKGKDVELRCDPISGHTALYWYRQSLGQGLEFLIYFQGNSAPDKSGLPSDRFSAERTGGSVSTLTIQRTQQEDSAVYLCASSLRGWLYEQYFGPGTRLTVT.

The chain uses TRBV21-1 and TRBJ2-4; TRBD1 is the table's D call, not checked against the DNA. TRBV21-1 is designated a pseudogene. The CDR3 consists of 17 residues. The CDR3 DNA reads TGTGCCAGCATAGAGGACAGGGTATTAGTAGCCAAAAACATTCAGTACTTC. Its translation: CASIEDRVLVAKNIQYF.

The V and J genes are TRBV7-8 and TRBJ1-5, with D tentatively TRBD1 (6 bases). The CDR3 contains 16 residues. Germline lookup yields CDR1 SGHVS and CDR2 FQNEAQ. The ends were cut back, 1 base at V and 1 base at J, with 11 bases in the middle. DNA for the CDR3: TGTGCCAGCAGCTTAGTGGCAGGGGTAAGCAATCAGCCCCAGCATTTT. Translated, it gives CASSLVAGVSNQPQHF.

This sequence joins TRBV2 and TRBJ1-2; a weak D match, TRBD1 (5 bases). CDR1 and CDR2 from the germline V gene are SNHLY and FYNNEI. Trimming cost V 11 bases and J 6 bases, with 22 bases left between them. The CDR3 is 14 amino acids. CDR3 sequence: CAYKGLPGLDGYTF. The CDR3 nucleotides read TGTGCCTACAAAGGACTTCCGGGACTAGATGGCTACACCTTC.

This clone has a single count. The chain employs TRBV7-9 and TRBJ2-3; D gene uncertain. Trimming removed 5 bases from V and 0 bases from J, with 9 bases in between. CDR3 length: 14 residues. Germline assignment: CDR1 SEHNR and CDR2 FQNEAQ (reference sequence). CDR3 amino acids: CASSPPRSTDTQYF. The CDR3 nucleotides are TGTGCCAGCAGCCCCCCCCGTAGCACAGATACGCAGTATTTT. Complete variable domain (other parts from reference TRBV7-9 and TRBJ2-3): DTGVSQNPRHKITKRGQNVTFRCDPISEHNRLYWYRQTLGQGPEFLTYFQNEAQLEKSRLLSDRFSAERPKGSFSTLEIQRTEQGDSAMYLCASSPPRSTDTQYFGPGTRLTVL.

V and J are TRBV7-3 and TRBJ2-2, with TRBD1 matching 8 bases. From germline, CDR1 is SGHTA and CDR2 FQGTGA. This CDR3 region has 16 residues. The V segment lost 5 bases and the J segment 0 bases; nucleotides outside the gene matches: 5. CDR3 sequence (DNA): TGTGCCAGCAGCCCCCAGACAGGGGCGAACACCGGGGAGCTGTTTTTT. Encoded protein: CASSPQTGANTGELFF.

This chain connects TRBV6-1 to TRBJ2-7; a weak D match, TRBD2 (5 bases). V was clipped by 0 bases and J by 3 bases, with 15 bases between them. The CDR3 consists of 16 residues. CDR1 MNHNS and CDR2 SASEGT come from the germline V gene. CDR3 region: CASSEARTLRGYEQYF. The DNA for the CDR3 is TGTGCCAGCAGTGAAGCGCGAACCCTTCGGGGCTACGAGCAGTACTTC.

The chain combines TRBV10-2 with TRBJ1-5, with D perhaps matching TRBD1 (5 bases). The germline gives CDR1 WSHSY, CDR2 SAAADI. The CDR3 has 13 residues. The ends were cut back, 8 bases at V and 3 bases at J, with 11 bases in the middle. The CDR3, as DNA: TGCGCCAGCCGGCAGGGACTCAATCAGCCCCAGCATTTT. Translated, it gives CASRQGLNQPQHF.

The count of this clone is one. The chain links TRBV12-5 to TRBJ2-1; the D is unclear. The germline V gene encodes CDR1 LGHNT and CDR2 FRNRAP. The CDR3 covers 13 residues. Trimming removed 2 bases at V and 5 bases at J, with 7 bases between. Written as DNA, the CDR3 is TGTGCTAGTGGTTTGCAACAGAACAATGAGCAGTTCTTC. Residues: CASGLQQNNEQFF.

The table lists this clone with a few counts. The chain employs TRBV5-4 and TRBJ2-7, with 8 nucleotides matching TRBD1. Trimming took 4 bases from V and 5 from J; bases not matched to a gene: 8. CDR3 length: 14 residues. Per the germline V gene, CDR1 is SGHNT and CDR2 is YYREEE (reference sequence). In nucleotides, the CDR3 is TGTGCCAGCAGCCCGATGGACAGGGCTGACGAGCAGTACTTC. The encoded protein is CASSPMDRADEQYF. Variable domain in full (rest from reference TRBV5-4 and TRBJ2-7): ETGVTQSPTHLIKTRGQQVTLRCSSQSGHNTVSWYQQALGQGPQFIFQYYREEENGRGNFPPRFSGLQFPNYSSELNVNALELDDSALYLCASSPMDRADEQYFGPGTRLTVT.

This rearrangement joins TRBV12-3 or TRBV12-4 to TRBJ2-6, with unresolved D. This CDR3 region has 12 residues. V shed 3 bases and J shed 6 bases, with 3 bases lying between them. As DNA, the CDR3 is TGTGCCAGCAGTTTGGCGGCCAACGTCCTGACTTTC. Protein product: CASSLAANVLTF.

This chain joins TRBV11-2 and TRBJ1-6; the D is unclear. The germline gives CDR1 SGHAT, CDR2 FQNNGV. V gave up 7 bases and J gave up 7 bases, with 11 bases separating them. This CDR3 is 13 amino acids long. The CDR3 protein is CASTPSRNSPLHF. DNA for the CDR3: TGTGCCAGCACCCCGTCTCGGAATTCACCCCTCCACTTT.

The chain has TRBV19 and TRBJ1-3; 9 nucleotides match TRBD1. The CDR3 extends over 15 amino acids. The J segment lost 4 bases and the V segment lost 6 bases, leaving 7 bases of the junction unmatched. Germline CDR1 and CDR2: LNHDA and SQIVND (reference sequence). The chain's CDR3 is CASRWNRGHGNTIYF. The DNA for the CDR3 is TGTGCCAGTAGATGGAACAGGGGGCACGGAAACACCATATATTTT.

CDR3: CASKQGWTGELFF. CDR3 nucleotide sequence: TGTGCCAGCAAACAGGGATGGACCGGGGAGCTGTTTTTT. This chain links TRBV19 with TRBJ2-2; D possibly corresponds to TRBD1 (6 bases). CDR3 size: 13 residues. Per germline, CDR1 LNHDA and CDR2 SQIVND (reference sequence). The V end was cut by 9 bases, the J end by 5 bases, with 13 bases between.

The rearrangement links TRBV6-5 to TRBJ2-3; D is unclear. This CDR3 spans 15 amino acids. V was pared by 5 bases and J by 4 bases, with 16 bases between. CDR1 is MNHEY, CDR2 SVGAGI, per germline. The CDR3, as DNA: TGTGCCAGCAGTCAGACCAACTTAGGAGCAGATACGCAGTATTTT. Its translation: CASSQTNLGADTQYF.

The gene calls are TRBV11-3 and TRBJ1-1; D is uncertain. This CDR3 spans 14 amino acids. V lost 1 base to trimming and J lost 1 base, with 7 bases between them. In germline, CDR1 is SGHNT, CDR2 YENEEA. The CDR3 loop is CASSLGAGNTEAFF. DNA of the CDR3: TGTGCCAGCAGCTTAGGGGCGGGGAACACTGAAGCTTTCTTT. The full variable domain, its missing parts supplied by reference TRBV11-3 and TRBJ1-1, is EAGVVQSPRYKIIEKKQPVAFWCNPISGHNTLYWYLQNLGQGPELLIRYENEEAVDDSQLPKDRFSAERLKGVDSTLKIQPAELGDSAVYLCASSLGAGNTEAFFGQGTRLTVV.

V gene TRBV6-6 combines with J gene TRBJ2-5; TRBD1 agrees at 8 bases. Germline CDR1 is MNHNY and CDR2 is SVGAGI (reference sequence). With 4 bases clipped from V and 6 bases from J, the junction kept 7 bases outside the gene matches. The CDR3 is made up of 14 amino acids. CDR3 nucleotides: TGTGCCAGCAGTTCGCCAGGGGGCGCGAAGACCCAGTACTTC. Protein product: CASSSPGGAKTQYF.

This chain uses TRBV4-3 with TRBJ1-5; possibly TRBD1 for D (6 bases). V was shortened by 3 bases and J by 2 bases, with 11 bases between the two germline ends. Germline V gives CDR1 LGHNA, CDR2 YSLEER. The CDR3 has 15 residues. The CDR3 nucleotides read TGCGCCAGCAGCCAGGACAGTTATGGCAATCAGCCCCAGCATTTT. As protein: CASSQDSYGNQPQHF.

The gene calls are TRBV20-1 and TRBJ1-3, with D possibly TRBD1 on 6 matching bases. The V and J ends lost 3 bases and 7 bases respectively, with 10 bases between them. Looked up from germline, CDR1 is DFQATT and CDR2 is SNEGSKA (reference sequence). The CDR3 has 12 residues. The CDR3 bases are TGCAGTGCTAGTGAACAGGGCAACACCATATATTTT. This encodes CSASEQGNTIYF.